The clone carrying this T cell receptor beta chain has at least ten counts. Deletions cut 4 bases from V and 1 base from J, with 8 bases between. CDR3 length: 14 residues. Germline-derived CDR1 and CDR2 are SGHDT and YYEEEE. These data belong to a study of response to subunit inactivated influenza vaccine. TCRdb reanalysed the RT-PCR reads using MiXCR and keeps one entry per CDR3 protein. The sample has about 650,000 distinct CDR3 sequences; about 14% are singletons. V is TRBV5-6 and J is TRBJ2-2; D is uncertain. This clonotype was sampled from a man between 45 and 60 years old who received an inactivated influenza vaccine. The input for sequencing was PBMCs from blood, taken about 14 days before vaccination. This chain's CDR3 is CASSPYRNTGELFF. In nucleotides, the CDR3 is TGTGCCAGCAGCCCTTACAGGAACACCGGGGAGCTGTTTTTT.